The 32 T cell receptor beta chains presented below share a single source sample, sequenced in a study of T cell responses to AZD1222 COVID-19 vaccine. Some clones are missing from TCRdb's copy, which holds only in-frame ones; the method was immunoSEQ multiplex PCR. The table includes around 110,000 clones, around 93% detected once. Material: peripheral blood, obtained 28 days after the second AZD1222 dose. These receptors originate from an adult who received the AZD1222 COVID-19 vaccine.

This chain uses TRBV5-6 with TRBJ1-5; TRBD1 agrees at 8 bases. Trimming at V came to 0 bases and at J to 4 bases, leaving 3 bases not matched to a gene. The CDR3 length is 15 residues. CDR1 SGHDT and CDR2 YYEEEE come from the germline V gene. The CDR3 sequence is CASSLAGQENQPQHF. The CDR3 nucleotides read TGTGCCAGCAGCTTGGCGGGACAGGAGAATCAGCCCCAGCATTTT.

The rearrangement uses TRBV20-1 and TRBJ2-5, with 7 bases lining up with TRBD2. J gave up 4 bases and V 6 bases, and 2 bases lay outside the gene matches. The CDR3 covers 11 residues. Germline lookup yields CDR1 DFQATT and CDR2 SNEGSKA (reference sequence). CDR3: CSAPGGETQYF. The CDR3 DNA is TGCAGTGCGCCGGGGGGAGAGACCCAGTACTTC.

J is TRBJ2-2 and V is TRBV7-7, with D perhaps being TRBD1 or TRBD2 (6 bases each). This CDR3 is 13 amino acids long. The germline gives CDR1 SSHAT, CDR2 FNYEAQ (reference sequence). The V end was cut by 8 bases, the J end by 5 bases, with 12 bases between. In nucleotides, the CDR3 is TGTGCCAGCTCGGGGGCGGGAACCGGGGAGCTGTTTTTT. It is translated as CASSGAGTGELFF.

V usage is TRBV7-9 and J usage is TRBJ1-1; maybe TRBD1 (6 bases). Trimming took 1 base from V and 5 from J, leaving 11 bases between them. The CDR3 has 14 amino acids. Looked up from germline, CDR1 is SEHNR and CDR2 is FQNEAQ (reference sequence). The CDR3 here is CASSLVGGPTEAFF. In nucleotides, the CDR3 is TGTGCCAGCAGCTTAGTCGGGGGCCCTACTGAAGCTTTCTTT.

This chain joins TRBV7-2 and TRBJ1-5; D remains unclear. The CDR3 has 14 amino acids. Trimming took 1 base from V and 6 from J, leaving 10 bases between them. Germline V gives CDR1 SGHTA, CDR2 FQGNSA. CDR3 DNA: TGTGCCAGCAGCTTAGTGCTACGGGGTCAGCCCCAGCATTTT. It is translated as CASSLVLRGQPQHF.

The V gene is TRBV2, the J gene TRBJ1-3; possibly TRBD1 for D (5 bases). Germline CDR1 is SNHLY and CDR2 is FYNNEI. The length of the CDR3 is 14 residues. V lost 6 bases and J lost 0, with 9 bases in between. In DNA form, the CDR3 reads TGTGCCAGCAGGGGGGACTCCTCTGGAAACACCATATATTTT. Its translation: CASRGDSSGNTIYF. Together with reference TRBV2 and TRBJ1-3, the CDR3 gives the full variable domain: EPEVTQTPSHQVTQMGQEVILRCVPISNHLYFYWYRQILGQKVEFLVSFYNNEISEKSEIFDDQFSVERPDGSNFTLKIRSTKLEDSAMYFCASRGDSSGNTIYFGEGSWLTVV.

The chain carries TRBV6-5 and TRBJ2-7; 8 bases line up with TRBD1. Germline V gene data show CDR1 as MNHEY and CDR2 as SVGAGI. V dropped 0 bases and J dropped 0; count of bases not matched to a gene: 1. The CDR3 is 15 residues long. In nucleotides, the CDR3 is TGTGCCAGCAGTTACTCGGACAGGGCCTCCTACGAGCAGTACTTC. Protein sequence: CASSYSDRASYEQYF.

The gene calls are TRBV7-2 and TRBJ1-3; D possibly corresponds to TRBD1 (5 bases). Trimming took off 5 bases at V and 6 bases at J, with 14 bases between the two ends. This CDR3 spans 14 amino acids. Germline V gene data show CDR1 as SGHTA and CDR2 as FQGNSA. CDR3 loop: CASSGSWGLNTIYF. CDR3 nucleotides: TGTGCCAGCAGCGGCTCATGGGGCTTAAACACCATATATTTT.

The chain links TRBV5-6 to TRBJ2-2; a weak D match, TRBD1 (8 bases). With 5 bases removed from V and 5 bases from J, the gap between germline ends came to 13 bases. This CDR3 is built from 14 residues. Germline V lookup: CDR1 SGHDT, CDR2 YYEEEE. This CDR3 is CASSQRDRTGELFF. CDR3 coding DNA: TGTGCCAGCAGTCAGCGGGACAGGACCGGGGAGCTGTTTTTT.

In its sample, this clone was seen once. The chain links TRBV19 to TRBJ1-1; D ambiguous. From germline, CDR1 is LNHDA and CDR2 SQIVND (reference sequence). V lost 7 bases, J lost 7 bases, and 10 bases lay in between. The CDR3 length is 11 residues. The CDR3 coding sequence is TGTGCCAGTATCCGGATGGGTGAAGCTTTCTTT. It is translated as CASIRMGEAFF.

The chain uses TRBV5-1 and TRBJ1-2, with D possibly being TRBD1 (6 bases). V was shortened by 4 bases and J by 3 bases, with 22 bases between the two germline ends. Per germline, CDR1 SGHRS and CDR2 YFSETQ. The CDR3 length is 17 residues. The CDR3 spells CASSPHRVYSGDYGYTF. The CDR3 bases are TGCGCCAGCAGCCCCCACCGCGTGTACTCAGGGGACTATGGCTACACCTTC.

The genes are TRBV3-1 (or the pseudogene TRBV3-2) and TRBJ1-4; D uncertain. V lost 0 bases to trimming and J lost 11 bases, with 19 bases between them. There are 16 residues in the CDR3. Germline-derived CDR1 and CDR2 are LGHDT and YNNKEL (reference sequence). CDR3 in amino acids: CASSQDWSVRVQKLFF. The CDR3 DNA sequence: TGTGCCAGCAGCCAAGATTGGAGCGTCCGCGTGCAGAAACTGTTTTTT.

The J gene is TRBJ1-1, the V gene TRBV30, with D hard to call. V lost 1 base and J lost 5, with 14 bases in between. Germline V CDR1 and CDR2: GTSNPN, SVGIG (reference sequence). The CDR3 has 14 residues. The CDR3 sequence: CAWSDTSGWTEAFF. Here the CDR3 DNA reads TGTGCCTGGAGTGACACCTCGGGTTGGACTGAAGCTTTCTTT.

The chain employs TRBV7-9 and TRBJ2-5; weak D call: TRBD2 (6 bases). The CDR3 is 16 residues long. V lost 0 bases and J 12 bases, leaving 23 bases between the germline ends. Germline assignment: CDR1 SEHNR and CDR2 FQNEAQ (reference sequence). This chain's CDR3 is CASSLAVGAGPEVKYF. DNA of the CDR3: TGTGCCAGCAGCTTAGCAGTAGGAGCGGGCCCCGAAGTCAAGTACTTC.

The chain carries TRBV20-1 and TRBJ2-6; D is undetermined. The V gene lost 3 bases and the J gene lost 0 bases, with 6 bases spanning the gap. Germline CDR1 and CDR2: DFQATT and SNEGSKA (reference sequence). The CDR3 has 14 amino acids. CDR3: CSASLHSGANVLTF. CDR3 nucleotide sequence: TGCAGTGCTAGTCTCCACTCTGGGGCCAACGTCCTGACTTTC.

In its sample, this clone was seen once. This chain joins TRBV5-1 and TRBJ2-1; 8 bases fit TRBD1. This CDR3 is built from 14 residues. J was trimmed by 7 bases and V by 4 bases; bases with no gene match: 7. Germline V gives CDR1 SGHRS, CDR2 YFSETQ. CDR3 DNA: TGCGCCAGCAGCGTTCAGGGGGCAAGTAATGAGCAGTTCTTC. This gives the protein CASSVQGASNEQFF.

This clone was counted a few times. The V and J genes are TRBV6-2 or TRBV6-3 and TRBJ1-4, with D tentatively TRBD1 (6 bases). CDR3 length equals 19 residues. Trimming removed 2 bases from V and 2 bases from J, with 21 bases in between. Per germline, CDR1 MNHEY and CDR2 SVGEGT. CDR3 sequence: CASSYLRGRVGATNEKLFF. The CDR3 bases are TGTGCCAGCAGTTACCTGAGGGGACGCGTGGGGGCTACTAATGAAAAACTGTTTTTT.

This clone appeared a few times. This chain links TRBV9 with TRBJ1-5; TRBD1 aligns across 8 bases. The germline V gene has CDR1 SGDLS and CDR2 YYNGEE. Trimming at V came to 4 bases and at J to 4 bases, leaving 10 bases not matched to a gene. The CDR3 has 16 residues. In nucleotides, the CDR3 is TGTGCCAGCAGCCCAGGGGGCTATGGGTTTAATCAGCCCCAGCATTTT. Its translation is CASSPGGYGFNQPQHF.

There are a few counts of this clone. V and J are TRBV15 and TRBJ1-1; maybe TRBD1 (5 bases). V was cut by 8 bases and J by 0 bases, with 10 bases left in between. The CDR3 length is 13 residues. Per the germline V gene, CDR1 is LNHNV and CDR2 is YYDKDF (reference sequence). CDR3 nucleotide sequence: TGTGCCACCTCGGACACAATGAACACTGAAGCTTTCTTT. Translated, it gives CATSDTMNTEAFF. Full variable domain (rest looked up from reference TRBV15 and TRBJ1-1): DAMVIQNPRYQVTQFGKPVTLSCSQTLNHNVMYWYQQKSSQAPKLLFHYYDKDFNNEADTPDNFQSRRPNTSFCFLDIRSPGLGDTAMYLCATSDTMNTEAFFGQGTRLTVV.

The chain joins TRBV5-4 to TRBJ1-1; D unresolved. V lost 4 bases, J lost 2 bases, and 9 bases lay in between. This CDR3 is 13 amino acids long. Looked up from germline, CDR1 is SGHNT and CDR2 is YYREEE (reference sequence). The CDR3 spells CASSRDRNTEAFF. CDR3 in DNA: TGTGCCAGCAGCAGAGACCGTAACACTGAAGCTTTCTTT.

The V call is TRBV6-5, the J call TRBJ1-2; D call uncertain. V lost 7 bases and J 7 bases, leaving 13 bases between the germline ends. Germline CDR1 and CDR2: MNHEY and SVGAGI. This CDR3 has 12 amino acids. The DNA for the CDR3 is TGTGCCAGCACCCGAGAGGGTGGTGGCTACACCTTC. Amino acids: CASTREGGGYTF.

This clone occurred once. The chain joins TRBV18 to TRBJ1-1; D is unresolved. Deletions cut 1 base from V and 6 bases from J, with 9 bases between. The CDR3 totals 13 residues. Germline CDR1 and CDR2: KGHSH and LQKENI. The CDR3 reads CASSPRSLSEAFF. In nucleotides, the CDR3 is TGTGCCAGCTCACCACGATCGCTCTCTGAAGCTTTCTTT.

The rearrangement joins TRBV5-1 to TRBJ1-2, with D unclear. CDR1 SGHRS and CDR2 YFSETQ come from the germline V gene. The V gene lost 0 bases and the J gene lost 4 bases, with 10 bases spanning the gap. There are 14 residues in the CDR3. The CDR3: CASSLEQPSYGYTF. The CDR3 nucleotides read TGCGCCAGCAGCTTGGAACAGCCGTCCTATGGCTACACCTTC.

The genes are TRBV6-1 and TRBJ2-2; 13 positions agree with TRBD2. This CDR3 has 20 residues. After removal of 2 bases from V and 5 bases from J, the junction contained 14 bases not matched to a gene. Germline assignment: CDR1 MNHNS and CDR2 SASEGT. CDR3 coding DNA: TGTGCCAGCAGTGAAAATCTCGTTGGTAGGACTAGCGGGAGAACCGGGGAGCTGTTTTTT. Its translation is CASSENLVGRTSGRTGELFF.

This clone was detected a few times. CDR3 region: CAWDLGTGGDTEAFF. In DNA form, the CDR3 reads TGTGCCTGGGACTTAGGTACAGGGGGGGATACTGAAGCTTTCTTT. The chain joins TRBV30 to TRBJ1-1, with TRBD1 matching 8 bases. J gave up 5 bases and V 5 bases, and 13 bases lay outside the gene matches. CDR3 size: 15 residues. Per the germline V gene, CDR1 is GTSNPN and CDR2 is SVGIG (reference sequence).

The CDR3, as DNA: TGTGCCAGCAGTGCTCTTACGGGGGGGCCCCTCTACACAGATACGCAGTATTTT. Translating gives CASSALTGGPLYTDTQYF. This chain links TRBV6-1 with TRBJ2-3, with 8 bases that match TRBD2. The CDR3 is 18 amino acids. Germline-derived CDR1 and CDR2 are MNHNS and SASEGT. Trimming removed 4 bases from V and 2 bases from J; junction bases left unmatched: 14.

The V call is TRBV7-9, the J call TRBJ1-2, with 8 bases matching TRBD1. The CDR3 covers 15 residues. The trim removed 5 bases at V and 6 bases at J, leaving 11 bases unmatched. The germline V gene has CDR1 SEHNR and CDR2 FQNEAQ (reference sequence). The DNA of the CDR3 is TGTGCCAGCAGCCCTCAGGGGGCGCGGACAAATGGCTACACCTTC. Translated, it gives CASSPQGARTNGYTF.

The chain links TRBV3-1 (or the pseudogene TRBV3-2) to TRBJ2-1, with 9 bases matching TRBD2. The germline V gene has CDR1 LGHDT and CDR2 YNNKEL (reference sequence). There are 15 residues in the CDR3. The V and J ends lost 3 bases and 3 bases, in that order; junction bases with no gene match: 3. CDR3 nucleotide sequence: TGTGCCAGCAGCCAGACTAGCGGAAACTACAATGAGCAGTTCTTC. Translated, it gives CASSQTSGNYNEQFF.

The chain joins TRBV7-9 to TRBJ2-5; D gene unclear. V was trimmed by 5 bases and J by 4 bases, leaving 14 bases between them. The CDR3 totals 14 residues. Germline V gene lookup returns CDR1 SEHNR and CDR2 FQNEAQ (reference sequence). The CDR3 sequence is CASSPLGIGETQYF. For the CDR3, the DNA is TGTGCCAGCAGCCCCCTGGGTATTGGAGAGACCCAGTACTTC. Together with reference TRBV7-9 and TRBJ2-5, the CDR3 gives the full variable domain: DTGVSQNPRHKITKRGQNVTFRCDPISEHNRLYWYRQTLGQGPEFLTYFQNEAQLEKSRLLSDRFSAERPKGSFSTLEIQRTEQGDSAMYLCASSPLGIGETQYFGPGTRLLVL.

In nucleotides, the CDR3 is TGTGCCAGCAGTGAAGTTGCGCCCAACAGGGTTAATTCACCCCTCCACTTT. It yields the protein CASSEVAPNRVNSPLHF. The chain recombines TRBV6-1 with TRBJ1-6, with D possibly being TRBD1 (6 bases). This CDR3 comprises 17 residues. V was clipped by 1 base and J by 6 bases, with 16 bases between them. Germline CDR1 MNHNS, CDR2 SASEGT.

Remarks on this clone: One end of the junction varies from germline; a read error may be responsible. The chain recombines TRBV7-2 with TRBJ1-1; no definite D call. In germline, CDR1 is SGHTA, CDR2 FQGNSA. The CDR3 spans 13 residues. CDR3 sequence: CASSYAGPSPTLF. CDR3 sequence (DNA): TGTGCCAGCAGCTATGCCGGGCCCTCCCCGACCCTCTTT.

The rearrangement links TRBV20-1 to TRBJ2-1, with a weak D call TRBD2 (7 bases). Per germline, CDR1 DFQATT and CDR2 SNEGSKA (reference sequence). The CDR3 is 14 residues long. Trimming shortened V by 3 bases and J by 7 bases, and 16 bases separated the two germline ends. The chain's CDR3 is CSASGQRGGNEQFF. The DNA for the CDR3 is TGCAGTGCTAGTGGTCAGAGGGGGGGTAATGAGCAGTTCTTC.